Listed below are T cell receptor beta chains from one sample, sequenced in a study of glioma-infiltrating T cells. One entry per CDR3 protein results from TCRdb running MiXCR on the multiplex PCR reads. The repertoire holds 150,000 to 200,000 distinct CDR3 sequences, with over 30% as singletons. Input material: glioma tissue, nonneoplastic brain tissue, or PBMCs (not recorded which). These receptors came from a human donor with low-grade glioma or glioblastoma, undergoing nonglioma brain surgery, or in good health (not recorded which). Each CDR3 is given without its conserved first and last residue. The D gene is left open where the match is weak. Clone size is shown for a subset of rows, as once, few, many or a class of expanded clone.

CDR3aa: ASSQDHKDEQF; abundance: many; v_gene: TRBV4-1; j_gene: TRBJ2-1; d_gene: -
CDR3aa: ASSAGPASYNEQF; abundance: -; v_gene: TRBV7-2; j_gene: TRBJ2-1; d_gene: -
CDR3aa: ASSLQTGVNEKLF; abundance: many; v_gene: TRBV7-2; j_gene: TRBJ1-4; d_gene: TRBD1
CDR3aa: ASSRPGQGRTPLH; abundance: -; v_gene: TRBV7-6; j_gene: TRBJ1-6; d_gene: TRBD1
CDR3aa: ASSRDSRYGYT; abundance: many; v_gene: TRBV19; j_gene: TRBJ1-2; d_gene: TRBD1
CDR3aa: ASSEVRYGNEKLF; abundance: -; v_gene: TRBV27; j_gene: TRBJ1-4; d_gene: -
CDR3aa: ASRSSGADTQY; abundance: many; v_gene: TRBV12-3/TRBV12-4; j_gene: TRBJ2-3; d_gene: -
CDR3aa: ASSQDRSGRASY; abundance: many; v_gene: TRBV4-1; j_gene: TRBJ2-3; d_gene: TRBD2
CDR3aa: SARDGGSGVSYNEQF; abundance: many; v_gene: TRBV20-1; j_gene: TRBJ2-1; d_gene: TRBD2
CDR3aa: AWSVSVGSYEQY; abundance: -; v_gene: TRBV30; j_gene: TRBJ2-7; d_gene: -